The 7 T cell receptor beta chains below come from one sample, sequenced in a study of early T cells in non-severe SARS-CoV-2 infection. TCRdb processed the 5' RACE reads anew with MiXCR; each CDR3 protein has one entry. The table shows fewer than 25,000 distinct CDR3 sequences, with 5.7% occurring only once. Sequences were derived from whole blood, sampled at baseline. These receptors came from an adult who was a healthcare worker with PCR-confirmed SARS-CoV-2 infection or an uninfected control (not recorded which).

By proportion, this clonotype is medium-sized. V usage is TRBV13 and J usage is TRBJ1-5, with a tentative D call TRBD1 (6 bases). The CDR3 loop spans 14 amino acids. The V end lost 5 bases, the J end lost 4 bases, and 12 bases lay between the germline ends. The germline V gene encodes CDR1 PRHDT and CDR2 FYEKMQ (reference sequence). The chain's CDR3 is CASSRGHLNQPQHF. For the CDR3, the DNA is TGTGCCAGCAGCCGGGGACACTTAAATCAGCCCCAGCATTTT.

The chain joins TRBV5-5 to TRBJ2-2; perhaps TRBD2 as D (5 bases). V lost 0 bases to trimming and J lost 2 bases, with 11 bases between them. The CDR3 contains 16 residues. CDR1 and CDR2 from the germline V gene are SGHKS and YYEKEE (reference sequence). CDR3 nucleotide sequence: TGTGCCAGCAGCTTGGGTCCTAGCCCAAACACCGGGGAGCTGTTTTTT. Amino acid sequence: CASSLGPSPNTGELFF. The whole variable domain, remainder taken from reference TRBV5-5 and TRBJ2-2, is DAGVTQSPTHLIKTRGQQVTLRCSPISGHKSVSWYQQVLGQGPQFIFQYYEKEERGRGNFPDRFSARQFPNYSSELNVNALLLGDSALYLCASSLGPSPNTGELFFGEGSRLTVL.

There are a few counts of this clonotype. This chain uses TRBV20-1 with TRBJ2-5, with 13 positions matching TRBD2. Germline lookup yields CDR1 DFQATT and CDR2 SNEGSKA (reference sequence). The CDR3 is 15 residues long. V was clipped by 3 bases and J by 3 bases; unmatched bases: 4. In nucleotides, the CDR3 is TGCAGTGCTAGCCGACTAGCGGGGGGTGAAGAGACCCAGTACTTC. It yields the protein CSASRLAGGEETQYF.

This chain links TRBV4-3 with TRBJ1-6; D not resolved. The V gene lost 0 bases and the J gene lost 0 bases, with 9 bases spanning the gap. CDR1 is LGHNA and CDR2 is YSLEER in the germline V gene. The CDR3 totals 17 residues. CDR3 nucleotides: TGCGCCAGCAGCCAAGATACGGGGAGCTCCTATAATTCACCCCTCCACTTT. This sequence encodes CASSQDTGSSYNSPLHF.

This clonotype was seen only a few times. V gene TRBV7-8 combines with J gene TRBJ1-2; D is uncertain. Per the germline V gene, CDR1 is SGHVS and CDR2 is FQNEAQ. CDR3 length equals 12 residues. V dropped 8 bases and J dropped 11 bases, with 18 bases sitting between them. The CDR3 coding sequence is TGTGCCAGCGCGGGAGATGGTTTGAGATACACCTTC. This encodes CASAGDGLRYTF.

This clonotype was found a few times. The final CDR3 position lacks the conserved phenylalanine or tryptophan, pointing to a likely read error. The genes are TRBV7-9 and TRBJ1-1, with D perhaps TRBD1 (6 bases). Germline CDR1 is SEHNR and CDR2 is FQNEAQ (reference sequence). CDR3 size: 14 residues. V shed 5 bases and J shed 4 bases, with 14 bases lying between them. Here the CDR3 DNA reads TGTGCCAGCAGCGCGCGGGGGCAGGGCACTGAAGCTTTCTAT. This gives the protein CASSARGQGTEAFY.

This clonotype occurred many times. The V gene is TRBV6-5, the J gene TRBJ2-7; D gene ambiguous. Germline assignment: CDR1 MNHEY and CDR2 SVGAGI. The CDR3 extends over 13 amino acids. Deletions cut 5 bases from V and 5 bases from J, with 13 bases between. CDR3 loop: CASSAGSPNEQYF. As DNA, the CDR3 is TGTGCCAGCAGTGCCGGGTCGCCGAACGAGCAGTACTTC.